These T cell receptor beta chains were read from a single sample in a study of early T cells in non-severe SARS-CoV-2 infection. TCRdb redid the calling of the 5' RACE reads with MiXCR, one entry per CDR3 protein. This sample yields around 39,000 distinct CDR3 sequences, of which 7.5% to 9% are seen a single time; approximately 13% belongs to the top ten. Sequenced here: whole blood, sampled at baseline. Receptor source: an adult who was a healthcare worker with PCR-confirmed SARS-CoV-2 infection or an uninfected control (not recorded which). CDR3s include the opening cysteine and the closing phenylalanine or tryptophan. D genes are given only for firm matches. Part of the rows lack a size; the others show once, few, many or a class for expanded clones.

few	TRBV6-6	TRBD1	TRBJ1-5	CASSYFARDRVFGGNQPQHF	TGTGCCAGCAGTTACTTTGCCCGGGACAGGGTTTTTGGGGGCAATCAGCCCCAGCATTTT
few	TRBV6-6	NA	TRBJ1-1	CASRENTEAFF	TGTGCCAGCAGGGAGAACACTGAAGCTTTCTTT
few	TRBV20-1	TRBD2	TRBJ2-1	CSASELASGGRTYNEQFF	TGCAGTGCTAGTGAGCTGGCTAGCGGGGGGCGAACGTACAATGAGCAGTTCTTC
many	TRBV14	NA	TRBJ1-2	CASSQAGGRGRGYTF	TGTGCCAGCAGCCAAGCAGGTGGCAGGGGTCGTGGCTACACCTTC
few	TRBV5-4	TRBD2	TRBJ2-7	CVSSLGLAGDNYEQYF	TGTGTCAGCAGCCTGGGACTAGCGGGGGATAACTACGAGCAGTACTTC
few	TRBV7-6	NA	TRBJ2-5	CASSLLLGPSGRETQYF	TGTGCCAGCAGCTTACTTCTGGGGCCGAGTGGGAGGGAGACCCAGTACTTC
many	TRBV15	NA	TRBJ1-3	CATSRDIGSSGNTIYF	TGTGCCACCAGCAGAGATATCGGCAGCTCTGGAAACACCATATATTTT
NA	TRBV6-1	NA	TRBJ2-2	CASRTENTGELFF	TGTGCCAGTCGGACAGAAAACACCGGGGAGCTGTTTTTT
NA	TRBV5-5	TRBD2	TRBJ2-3	CASSAGGLAGTDTQYF	TGTGCCAGCAGCGCGGGAGGACTAGCGGGGACAGATACGCAGTATTTT
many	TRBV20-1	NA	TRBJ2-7	CSASLTQNYEQYF	TGCAGTGCTAGTCTAACACAGAATTACGAGCAGTACTTC
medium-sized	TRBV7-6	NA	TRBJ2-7	CASSQESGTHYEQYF	TGTGCCAGCAGCCAAGAGTCCGGGACACACTACGAGCAGTACTTC
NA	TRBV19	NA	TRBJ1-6	CASSPEVGGSPLHF	TGTGCCAGTAGTCCCGAAGTCGGGGGATCACCCCTCCACTTT
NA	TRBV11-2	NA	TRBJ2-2	CASSSTGLDTGELFF	TGTGCCAGCAGCTCTACAGGTCTTGACACCGGGGAGCTGTTTTTT
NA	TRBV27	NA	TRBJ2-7	CASSLAFEGYEQYF	TGTGCCAGCAGTTTAGCTTTCGAGGGCTACGAGCAGTACTTC
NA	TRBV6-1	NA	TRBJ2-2	CASSLGPEATGELFF	TGTGCCAGCAGTCTGGGCCCGGAAGCCACCGGGGAGCTGTTTTTT
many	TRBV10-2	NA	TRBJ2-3	CASSGEGADTQYF	TGCGCCAGCAGCGGGGAGGGGGCAGATACGCAGTATTTT
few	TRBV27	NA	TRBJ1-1	CASSLEGDRWATEAFF	TGTGCCAGCAGTTTAGAGGGGGATAGATGGGCCACTGAAGCTTTCTTT
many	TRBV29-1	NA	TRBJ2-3	CSVVSGDTQYF	TGCAGCGTTGTGAGCGGTGATACGCAGTATTTT
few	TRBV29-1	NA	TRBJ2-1	CSVDIVRYNEQFF	TGCAGCGTTGATATCGTCAGATACAATGAGCAGTTCTTC
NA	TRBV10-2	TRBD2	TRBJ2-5	CASSSLAGGGYQETQYF	TGCGCCAGCAGTAGTCTAGCGGGGGGCGGGTACCAAGAGACCCAGTACTTC
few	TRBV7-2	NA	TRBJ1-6	CASRGGHRVSPLHF	TGTGCCAGCAGGGGGGGGCACAGGGTTTCACCCCTCCACTTT
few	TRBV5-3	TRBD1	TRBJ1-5	CARSTGQGNQPQHF	TGTGCCAGAAGTACGGGACAGGGCAATCAGCCCCAGCATTTT
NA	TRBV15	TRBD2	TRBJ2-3	CATSRDFGGISTDTQYF	TGTGCCACCAGCAGAGATTTCGGGGGGATAAGCACAGATACGCAGTATTTT
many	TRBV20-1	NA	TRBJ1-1	CSAPAEMNTEAFF	TGCAGTGCCCCGGCGGAAATGAACACTGAAGCTTTCTTT
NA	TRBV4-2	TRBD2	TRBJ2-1	CASSQDRGEYNEQFF	TGTGCCAGCAGCCAAGATCGGGGGGAGTACAATGAGCAGTTCTTC
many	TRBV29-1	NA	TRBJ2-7	CSVRSGSSYEQYF	TGCAGCGTTAGGTCAGGGAGCTCCTACGAGCAGTACTTC